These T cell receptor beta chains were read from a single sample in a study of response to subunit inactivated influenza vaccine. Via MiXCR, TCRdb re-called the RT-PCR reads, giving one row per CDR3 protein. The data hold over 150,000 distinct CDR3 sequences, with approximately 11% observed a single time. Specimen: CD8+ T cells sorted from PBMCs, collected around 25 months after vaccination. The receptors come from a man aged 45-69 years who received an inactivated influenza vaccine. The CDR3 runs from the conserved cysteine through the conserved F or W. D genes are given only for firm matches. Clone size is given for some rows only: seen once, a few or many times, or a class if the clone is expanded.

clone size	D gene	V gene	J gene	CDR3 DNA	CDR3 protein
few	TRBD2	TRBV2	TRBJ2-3	TGTGCCAGCAGTTACCTAGCGGGGGGGTCACATACGCAGTATTTT	CASSYLAGGSHTQYF
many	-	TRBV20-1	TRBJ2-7	TGCAGTGCTAGAAGGGACGAGAGCTACGAGCAGTACTTC	CSARRDESYEQYF
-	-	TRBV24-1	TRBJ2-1	TGTGCCACCAGTACACCGGGATGGGAAAATGAGCAGTTCTTC	CATSTPGWENEQFF
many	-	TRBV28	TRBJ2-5	TGTGCCAGCAGTTCGGACGGAGAGCAAGAGACCCAGTACTTC	CASSSDGEQETQYF
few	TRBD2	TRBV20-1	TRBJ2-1	TGCAGTGCTAGAGCCGTCACTAGCGGGACCTACAATGAGCAGTTCTTC	CSARAVTSGTYNEQFF
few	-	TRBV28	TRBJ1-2	TGTGCCAGCAGCGGGCTCAACGGCGACTATGGCTACACCTTC	CASSGLNGDYGYTF
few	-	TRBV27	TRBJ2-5	TGTGCCAGCAGTTTCGGCCAAGGAGAGACCCAGTACTTC	CASSFGQGETQYF
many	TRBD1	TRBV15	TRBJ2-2	TGTGCCACCAGCCGGACAGGGGGCAACACCGGGGAGCTGTTTTTT	CATSRTGGNTGELFF
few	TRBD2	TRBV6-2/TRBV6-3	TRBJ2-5	TGTGCCAGCAGTTATGCTAGCGGGAGTTATATCGAAGAGACCCAGTACTTC	CASSYASGSYIEETQYF
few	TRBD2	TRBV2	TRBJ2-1	TGTGCCAGCAGTGCCCCTAGGCGGGGGGTTGTCGGGAATGAGCAGTTCTTC	CASSAPRRGVVGNEQFF
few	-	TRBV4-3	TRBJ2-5	TGCGCCAGCAGCCAAGGGACAGACCAAGAGACCCAGTACTTC	CASSQGTDQETQYF
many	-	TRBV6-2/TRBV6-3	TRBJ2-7	TGTGCCAGCAGTTACTTTCAGGGGTACGAGCAGTACTTC	CASSYFQGYEQYF
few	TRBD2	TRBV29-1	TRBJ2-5	TGCAGCGTTGATGGGCTAGCGGGGGGATCCCAAGAGACCCAGTACTTC	CSVDGLAGGSQETQYF
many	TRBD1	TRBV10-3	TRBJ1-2	TGTGCCATCAGTGAGGGTCCCGGGACAGGCACCCCTACCCAGAACTATGGCTACACCTTC	CAISEGPGTGTPTQNYGYTF
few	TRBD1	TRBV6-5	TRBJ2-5	TGTGCCAGCAGTTACTCCGGGACAGTGTTCCAAGAGACCCAGTACTTC	CASSYSGTVFQETQYF
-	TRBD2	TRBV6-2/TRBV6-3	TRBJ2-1	TGTGCCAGCAGTTACGAGTTAGCGGGGGGCAATGAGCAGTTCTTC	CASSYELAGGNEQFF
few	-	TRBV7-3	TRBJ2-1	TGTGCCAGCAGCGTACGGGACAGGGGTGCGGGAGGGTCTGGTGAGCAGTTCTTC	CASSVRDRGAGGSGEQFF
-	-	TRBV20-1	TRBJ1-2	TGCAGTGCTAGAGATATGTCCGGCGGTCAGGGCCCGTCTGAGAGCTACACCTTC	CSARDMSGGQGPSESYTF
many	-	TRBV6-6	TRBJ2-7	TGTGCCAGCAGTTATCCGGATCACTACGAGCAGTACTTC	CASSYPDHYEQYF
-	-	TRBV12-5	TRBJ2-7	TGTGCTACGAATTCCCGGTGGAGGCCTGACCTCCAGTACTTC	CATNSRWRPDLQYF
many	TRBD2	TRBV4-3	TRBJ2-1	TGCGCCAGCAGCCAAGATTATCTGGCGGGGGATAATGAGCAGTTCTTC	CASSQDYLAGDNEQFF
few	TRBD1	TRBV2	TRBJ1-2	TGTGCCAGCAGTGCCACCGGGACAGTGACCTATGGCTACACCTTC	CASSATGTVTYGYTF
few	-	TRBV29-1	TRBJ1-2	TGCAGCGTTGTGGGTTGGGGAAACTATGGCTACACCTTC	CSVVGWGNYGYTF
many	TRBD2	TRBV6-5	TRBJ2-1	TGTGCCAGCAGTTACTTAGGACTAGCGGGGGGAAATGAGCAGTTCTTC	CASSYLGLAGGNEQFF
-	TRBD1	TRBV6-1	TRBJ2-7	TGTGCCAGCAGTCGGTCCCGGGACAGCCCCTACGAGCAGTACTTC	CASSRSRDSPYEQYF
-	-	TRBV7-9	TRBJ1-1	TGTGCCAGCAGCTTAGTTGGGGCGCCGACTGAAGCTTTCTTT	CASSLVGAPTEAFF
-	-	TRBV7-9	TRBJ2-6	TGTGCCAGCCCGCCGGTGGTCTTCTCTGGGGCCAACGTCCTGACTTTC	CASPPVVFSGANVLTF
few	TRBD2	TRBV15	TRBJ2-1	TGTGCCACCAGCAGAGGCCTAGCGGGAGGAGAATCTGTCTACAATGAGCAGTTCTTC	CATSRGLAGGESVYNEQFF
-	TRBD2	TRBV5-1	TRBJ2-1	TGCGCCAGCAGCGCCTACACTAGCGGCGGTAGGTACAATGAGCAGTTCTTC	CASSAYTSGGRYNEQFF
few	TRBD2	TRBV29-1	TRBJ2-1	TGCAGCGTTTGGACTAGCGGGGCCTACAATGAGCAGTTCTTC	CSVWTSGAYNEQFF
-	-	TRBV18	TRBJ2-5	TGTGCCAGCTCACCACCCTCGGAAGAGACCCAGTACTTC	CASSPPSEETQYF
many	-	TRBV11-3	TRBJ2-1	TGTGCCAGCAGCCCCTGGGGCAGTCCCTACAATGAGCAGTTCTTC	CASSPWGSPYNEQFF
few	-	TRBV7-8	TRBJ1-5	TGTGCCAGCAGCTTGTATAGGGGGGACACCTATCAGCCCCAGCATTTT	CASSLYRGDTYQPQHF
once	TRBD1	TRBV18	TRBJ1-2	TGTGCCAGCTCACCAGTGGACAGGGGCGAAACTAACTATGGCTACACCTTC	CASSPVDRGETNYGYTF
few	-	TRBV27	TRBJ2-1	TGTGCCAGCAGTACCCCTAGGAATGAGCAGTTCTTC	CASSTPRNEQFF
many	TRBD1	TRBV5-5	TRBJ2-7	TGTGCCAGCAGCTGGACAGGGTACGAGCAGTACTTC	CASSWTGYEQYF
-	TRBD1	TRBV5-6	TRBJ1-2	TGTGCCAGCAGCCAAGATCCGGGACAGGGGACCTATGGCTACACCTTC	CASSQDPGQGTYGYTF
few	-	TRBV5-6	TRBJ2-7	TGTGCCAGCAGTTGGGCCGAGAACGAGCAGTACTTC	CASSWAENEQYF
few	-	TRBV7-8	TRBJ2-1	TGTGCCAGCAGCTTGGCCGTCGGAGGGGTCAATGAGCAGTTCTTC	CASSLAVGGVNEQFF
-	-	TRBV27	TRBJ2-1	TGTGCCAGCAGTTTTTTTCCTAGCATGCATGAGCAGTTCTTC	CASSFFPSMHEQFF
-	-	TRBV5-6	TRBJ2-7	TGTGCCAGGAGCCCCGGGCTCGCCTACGAGCAGTACTTC	CARSPGLAYEQYF
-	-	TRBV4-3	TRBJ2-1	TGCGCCAGCAGCTGGGGAGCGGATATGAGCTCCTACAATGAGCAGTTCTTC	CASSWGADMSSYNEQFF
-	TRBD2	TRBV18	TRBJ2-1	TGTGCCAGCTCATCACCCGGGACTAGCGCCTACAATGAGCAGTTCTTC	CASSSPGTSAYNEQFF
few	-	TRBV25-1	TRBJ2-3	TGTGCCAGCAGTGTGGGAGGTGACAGCAAGTATTTT	CASSVGGDSKYF
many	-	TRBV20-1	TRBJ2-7	TGCAGTGCTAGAGATTCCTACGAGCAGTACTTC	CSARDSYEQYF
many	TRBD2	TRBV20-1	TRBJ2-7	TGCAGTGCTAGGGATTACCTGGGACTAGCGGGATCCTACGAGCAGTACTTC	CSARDYLGLAGSYEQYF
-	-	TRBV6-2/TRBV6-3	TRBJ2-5	TGTGCCAGCAGTTACCCCCTTATGAGGGACTTC	CASSYPLMRDF
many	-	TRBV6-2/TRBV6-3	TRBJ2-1	TGTGCCAGCTGTTGGACGCAGGAGCACAATGAGCAGTTCTTC	CASCWTQEHNEQFF
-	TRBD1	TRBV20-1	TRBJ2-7	TGCAGTGCTAGAGAGACAGGGGGTGCAACCTACGAGCAGTACTTC	CSARETGGATYEQYF
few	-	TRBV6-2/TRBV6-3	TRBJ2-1	TGTGCCAGCAACAGACCGGGAAAATACAATGAGCAGTTCTTC	CASNRPGKYNEQFF
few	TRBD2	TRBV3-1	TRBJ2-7	TGTGCCAGCAGCCTGGGACTAGTCAACGAGCAGTACTTC	CASSLGLVNEQYF
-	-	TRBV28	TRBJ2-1	TGTGCCAGCAGTCCCCTTAGCCGGAGCAGTTACAATGAGCAGTTCTTC	CASSPLSRSSYNEQFF
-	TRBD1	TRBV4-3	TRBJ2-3	TGCGCCAGCAGCCAATTCCAACAGGGGCCAGTTCTGTATACGCAGTATTTT	CASSQFQQGPVLYTQYF
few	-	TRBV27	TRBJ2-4	TGTGCCAGCAGTTTAAGTCGGGTAGCCAAAAACATTCAGTACTTC	CASSLSRVAKNIQYF
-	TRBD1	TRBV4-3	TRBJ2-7	TGCGCCAGCAGCCAAGACAAAGGGACAGGGTTGTACGAGCAGTACTTC	CASSQDKGTGLYEQYF
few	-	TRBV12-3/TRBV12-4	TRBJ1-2	TGTGCCAGCAGTTTATTTACAGGGTCTAACTATGGCTACACCTTC	CASSLFTGSNYGYTF
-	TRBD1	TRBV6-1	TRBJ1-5	TGTGCCAGCAGTGAAGGAACACAGGGGAGTCAGCCCCAGCATTTT	CASSEGTQGSQPQHF
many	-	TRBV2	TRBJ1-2	TGTGCCAGCACCCCAATGCAGGCTATTGACTATGGCTACACCTTC	CASTPMQAIDYGYTF
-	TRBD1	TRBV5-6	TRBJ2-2	TGTGCCAGCAGCTTATCACTCGGGACAGAGAACACCGGGGAGCTGTTTTTT	CASSLSLGTENTGELFF
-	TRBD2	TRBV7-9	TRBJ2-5	TGTGCCAGCAGCCCTAGGGAGACTAGCGCGCAAGAGACCCAGTACTTC	CASSPRETSAQETQYF